This T cell receptor beta chain was identified during a study of Graves' ophthalmopathy and Graves' hyperthyroidism. Other autoimmune diseases, uncontrolled infections, pregnancy or lactation excluded patients from enrollment. This clonotype appeared a few times. Its specificity is unknown. This CDR3 contains 15 residues. With V trimmed by 9 bases and J by 3 bases, 11 bases remained unmatched. Amplified TCR beta CDR3 regions were obtained using RNA transcripts as template. Following a first-round RT-PCR that used HTBI primers, a second-round multiplex PCR was carried out. TCRdb re-derived calls from the multiplex PCR reads in MiXCR, one entry per CDR3 protein. The repertoire has around 1,200,000 distinct CDR3 sequences, 36% of them found once; the top ten carry roughly 10%. The study, taken as a whole, reports: This model predicted ophthalmopathy progression (sensitivity around 71%, specificity around 72%).

This receptor was identified in an adult man with Graves' hyperthyroidism. Sequenced sample: peripheral blood or thyroid tissue (not recorded which). The chain links TRBV12-3 or TRBV12-4 to TRBJ1-1; 9 bases fit TRBD1. CDR3 nucleotides: TGTGCCAGTAAAAAGACAGGGGGATTCTACACTGAAGCTTTCTTT. It is translated as CASKKTGGFYTEAFF.